The 28 T cell receptor beta chains below were found in one sample sequenced in a study of T cells after yellow fever vaccination. TCRdb passed the 5' RACE reads through MiXCR, listing each CDR3 protein once. The sample consists of roughly 310,000 distinct CDR3 sequences, more than 3% of them appearing once. Material: PBMCs, obtained on the day of the yellow fever booster vaccination. The receptors were gathered from a man aged 18 to 29 who received the YFV17D yellow fever vaccine.

This chain uses TRBV10-3 with TRBJ2-3; D might be TRBD2 (6 bases). The CDR3 runs 15 residues. Germline V CDR1 and CDR2: ENHRY, SYGVKD. Trimming pared 0 bases from V and 4 bases from J, leaving 11 bases between. The CDR3 reads CAISESLRDADTQYF. Here the CDR3 DNA reads TGTGCCATCAGTGAGTCGTTGCGGGATGCAGATACGCAGTATTTT.

The rearrangement uses TRBV12-3 or TRBV12-4 and TRBJ2-3; possibly TRBD1 or TRBD2 for D (6 bases each). The CDR3 has 15 amino acids. V was clipped by 8 bases and J by 3 bases, with 18 bases between them. CDR3 in amino acids: CASGLQGVQTDTQYF. In DNA, the CDR3 is TGTGCCAGCGGACTACAGGGTGTGCAAACAGATACGCAGTATTTT.

This clonotype was recorded at least ten times. This sequence joins TRBV24-1 and TRBJ2-2; D remains ambiguous. Germline-derived CDR1 and CDR2 are KGHDR and SFDVKD. Trimming removed 3 bases from V and 7 bases from J, with 8 bases in between. The CDR3 consists of 13 residues. Here the CDR3 reads CATSDVNLGELFF. CDR3 sequence (DNA): TGTGCCACCAGTGATGTAAACCTCGGGGAGCTGTTTTTT.

There are many counts of this clonotype. This chain uses TRBV4-1 with TRBJ1-1; D gene ambiguous. The CDR3 is 12 amino acids. Trimming removed 0 bases at V and 10 bases at J, with 9 bases between. Germline CDR1 and CDR2: MGHRA and YSYEKL. The CDR3 region is CASSQDFRVAFF. The CDR3 coding sequence is TGCGCCAGCAGCCAAGATTTTAGGGTAGCTTTCTTT.

This clonotype has ten or more counts. The rearrangement links TRBV20-1 to TRBJ2-2; D ambiguous. The CDR3 is 12 residues long. V lost 5 bases, J lost 3 bases, and 7 bases lay in between. Germline CDR1 reads DFQATT; CDR2 reads SNEGSKA (reference sequence). CDR3 amino acids: CSAPHDTGELFF. In nucleotides, the CDR3 is TGCAGTGCTCCTCATGACACCGGGGAGCTGTTTTTT.

This clonotype has ten or more counts. The chain recombines TRBV20-1 with TRBJ1-2; no clear D. Germline V CDR1 and CDR2: DFQATT, SNEGSKA (reference sequence). CDR3 length: 15 amino acids. V shed 0 bases and J shed 4 bases, with 15 bases lying between them. This chain's CDR3 is CSARDGSGASYGYTF. The CDR3 coding sequence is TGCAGTGCTAGAGATGGGTCCGGAGCCTCCTATGGCTACACCTTC.

CDR3 in DNA: TGCGCCAGCACGGACAGGGCCACAGATACGCAGTATTTT. It translates to CASTDRATDTQYF. J is TRBJ2-3 and V is TRBV5-1, with 8 bases aligning to TRBD1. This CDR3 contains 13 residues. Unmatched junction bases numbered 2, after V lost 6 bases and J lost 2 bases. CDR1 and CDR2 from the germline V gene are SGHRS and YFSETQ.

The rearrangement uses TRBV7-9 and TRBJ2-6; possible D gene TRBD1, 6 bases. The CDR3 totals 19 residues. Trimming pared 5 bases from V and 0 bases from J, leaving 20 bases between. Per germline, CDR1 SEHNR and CDR2 FQNEAQ (reference sequence). Here the CDR3 reads CASSADRRGHRSGANVLTF. The CDR3 region has the DNA TGTGCCAGCAGCGCAGACCGCAGGGGCCACCGCTCTGGGGCCAACGTCCTGACTTTC.

This clonotype was seen many times. This chain connects TRBV5-4 to TRBJ1-1, with D perhaps matching TRBD1 (5 bases). The V gene's germline CDR1 is SGHNT and CDR2 YYREEE (reference sequence). Between the trimmed V and J ends, which lost 0 bases and 1 base, there was a span of 7 bases. CDR3 length: 14 residues. The CDR3 nucleotides read TGTGCCAGCAGCTTGGGACAGCCGAACACTGAAGCTTTCTTT. Protein: CASSLGQPNTEAFF.

The chain couples TRBV27 to TRBJ2-6, with 8 bases that match TRBD1. This CDR3 is built from 17 residues. Germline values: CDR1 MNHEY, CDR2 SMNVEV (reference sequence). The trim removed 2 bases at V and 1 base at J, leaving 4 bases unmatched. The CDR3 loop reads CASSLRDRLSGANVLTF. The CDR3 DNA follows: TGTGCCAGCAGTTTAAGGGACAGGTTGTCTGGGGCCAACGTCCTGACTTTC.

This clonotype was recorded at least ten times. J is TRBJ1-6 and V is TRBV11-2, with 9 bases matching TRBD1. Per the germline V gene, CDR1 is SGHAT and CDR2 is FQNNGV. V lost 4 bases to trimming and J lost 10 bases; unmatched junction nucleotides: 8. There are 15 residues in the CDR3. The CDR3 here is CASSSSGTGSSPLHF. The CDR3 coding sequence is TGTGCCAGCAGCTCTAGCGGGACAGGGTCATCACCCCTCCACTTT.

This chain links TRBV12-3 or TRBV12-4 with TRBJ2-7, with D possibly TRBD2 on 6 matching bases. The length of the CDR3 is 14 residues. Trimming cost V 6 bases and J 4 bases, with 16 bases left between them. CDR3 nucleotides: TGTGCCAGCAGCCATACTAGCAACCTTTACGAGCAGTACTTC. This translates into CASSHTSNLYEQYF.

The V gene is TRBV4-1, the J gene TRBJ1-1; no firm D call. Per germline, CDR1 MGHRA and CDR2 YSYEKL. Deletions cut 3 bases from V and 0 bases from J, with 14 bases between. CDR3 size: 16 residues. Here the CDR3 DNA reads TGCGCCAGCAGCCATCCTCGAGGAGGGCTGAACACTGAAGCTTTCTTT. As protein: CASSHPRGGLNTEAFF.

In this sample, this clonotype turned up many times. CDR3 DNA: TGTGCCAGCAGCCATCGACAGAGCAATCAGCCCCAGCATTTT. This codes for CASSHRQSNQPQHF. The chain links TRBV14 to TRBJ1-5; D perhaps matches TRBD1 (5 bases). The germline gives CDR1 SGHDN, CDR2 FVKESK. V was cut by 3 bases and J by 1 base, with 7 bases left in between. This CDR3 spans 14 amino acids.

This clonotype appeared many times. The chain couples TRBV6-5 to TRBJ2-7; a possible D gene is TRBD1 (6 bases). CDR3 size: 15 residues. Trimming left V 0 bases short and J 2 bases short, with 11 bases between. CDR1 MNHEY and CDR2 SVGAGI come from the germline V gene. The CDR3 protein is CASSYSLDSAYEQYF. CDR3 sequence (DNA): TGTGCCAGCAGTTACTCCCTGGACAGCGCCTACGAGCAGTACTTC.

This rearrangement joins TRBV7-3 to TRBJ2-1; the match to TRBD2 covers 10 bases. V dropped 5 bases and J dropped 7; count of bases not matched to a gene: 2. The CDR3 extends over 13 amino acids. Germline assignment: CDR1 SGHTA and CDR2 FQGTGA. The CDR3 DNA follows: TGTGCCAGCAGCCGAGCGGGGGGGAATGAGCAGTTCTTC. Protein sequence: CASSRAGGNEQFF. The entire variable domain, with the rest obtained from reference TRBV7-3 and TRBJ2-1, is as follows: GAGVSQTPSNKVTEKGKYVELRCDPISGHTALYWYRQSLGQGPEFLIYFQGTGAADDSGLPNDRFFAVRPEGSVSTLKIQRTERGDSAVYLCASSRAGGNEQFFGPGTRLTVL.

This clonotype was picked up a small number of times. The chain uses TRBV12-3 or TRBV12-4 and TRBJ1-5; D gene uncertain. This CDR3 has 13 amino acids. With 6 bases removed from V and 2 bases from J, the gap between germline ends came to 8 bases. CDR3: CASSARGNQPQHF. CDR3 nucleotides: TGTGCCAGCAGCGCACGGGGCAATCAGCCCCAGCATTTT.

This clonotype was observed many times. This chain links TRBV6-5 with TRBJ2-7, with 9 nucleotides matching TRBD1. The CDR3 consists of 14 residues. From germline, CDR1 is MNHEY and CDR2 SVGAGI. J was trimmed by 4 bases and V by 5 bases; bases with no gene match: 6. The CDR3 loop is CASSAGTGRYEQYF. Here the CDR3 DNA reads TGTGCCAGCAGTGCCGGGACAGGGAGGTACGAGCAGTACTTC.

This clonotype was counted many times. The chain links TRBV4-3 to TRBJ1-6; D is ambiguous. Trimming removed 3 bases from V and 10 bases from J, with 7 bases in between. This CDR3 region has 12 residues. Per the germline V gene, CDR1 is LGHNA and CDR2 is YSLEER. This CDR3 is CASSHVGSPLHF. CDR3 coding DNA: TGCGCCAGCAGCCATGTGGGCTCACCCCTCCACTTT.

This clonotype was counted between two and nine times. This sequence joins TRBV5-1 and TRBJ1-4; D may be TRBD1 (6 bases). Per the germline V gene, CDR1 is SGHRS and CDR2 is YFSETQ. The CDR3 is made up of 17 amino acids. Trimming pared 0 bases from V and 1 base from J, leaving 13 bases between. The CDR3 DNA reads TGCGCCAGCAGCTTGGCCCCGGGGGCAGGAACTAATGAAAAACTGTTTTTT. Protein product: CASSLAPGAGTNEKLFF.

This clonotype was found many times. The CDR3 coding sequence is TGCGCCAGCAGCGCCGGACTAGCGGGGACCTACGAGCAGTACTTC. It encodes CASSAGLAGTYEQYF. This sequence joins TRBV5-1 and TRBJ2-7; 12 bases align to TRBD2. Germline loops: CDR1 SGHRS, CDR2 YFSETQ. The CDR3 sequence is 15 residues long. J lost 2 bases, V lost 4 bases, and 4 bases had no gene match.

V usage is TRBV12-3 or TRBV12-4 and J usage is TRBJ1-1; TRBD1 might be the D (5 bases). V was pared by 6 bases and J by 1 base, with 9 bases between. The CDR3 is 13 residues long. CDR3 sequence: CASRGDSNTEAFF. The CDR3 bases are TGTGCCAGCAGAGGGGATTCGAACACTGAAGCTTTCTTT.

The CDR3 is CASTSPTGAYEQYF. The CDR3 nucleotides are TGTGCCAGCACCTCCCCGACAGGGGCCTACGAGCAGTACTTC. This chain joins TRBV19 and TRBJ2-7; TRBD1 matches at 8 bases. Germline V gene lookup returns CDR1 LNHDA and CDR2 SQIVND (reference sequence). The CDR3 is made up of 14 amino acids. Trimming took 9 bases from V and 2 from J; bases not matched to a gene: 9.

This clonotype came up many times. The chain employs TRBV29-1 and TRBJ2-3; TRBD1 matches at 8 bases. The CDR3 is made up of 14 amino acids. Germline assignment: CDR1 SQVTM and CDR2 ANQGSEA. Trimming removed 7 bases from V and 1 base from J; junction bases left unmatched: 7. The chain's CDR3 is CSAPRGQGTDTQYF. The CDR3 bases are TGCAGCGCCCCCCGGGGACAGGGCACAGATACGCAGTATTTT.

V and J are TRBV12-5 and TRBJ2-3; 10 nucleotides agree with TRBD1. Looked up from germline, CDR1 is LGHNT and CDR2 is FRNRAP. The J segment lost 3 bases and the V segment lost 5 bases, leaving 5 bases of the junction unmatched. This CDR3 spans 15 amino acids. In DNA form, the CDR3 reads TGTGCTAGTGGTCCACCGGGACAGGGGACAGATACGCAGTATTTT. This codes for CASGPPGQGTDTQYF.

This clonotype was detected ten times or more. The chain couples TRBV4-2 to TRBJ2-3; no clear D. The germline V gene has CDR1 LGHNA and CDR2 YNFKEQ. CDR3 length: 14 residues. Trimming removed 4 bases at V and 1 base at J, with 9 bases between. The CDR3 reads CASSRFPGTDTQYF. The CDR3 bases are TGTGCCAGCAGCCGCTTCCCAGGCACAGATACGCAGTATTTT.

J is TRBJ2-7 and V is TRBV7-3; D unresolved. CDR3 size: 14 residues. The germline V gene encodes CDR1 SGHTA and CDR2 FQGTGA. Trimming shortened V by 5 bases and J by 2 bases, and 13 bases separated the two germline ends. The CDR3: CASSHNPGPYEQYF. Written as DNA, the CDR3 is TGTGCCAGCAGCCACAACCCAGGCCCCTACGAGCAGTACTTC.

This clonotype was recorded many times. The chain joins TRBV5-1 to TRBJ2-7; D uncertain. This CDR3 is built from 13 residues. CDR1 and CDR2 from the germline V gene are SGHRS and YFSETQ. The V gene lost 0 bases and the J gene lost 7 bases, with 11 bases spanning the gap. The CDR3 region is CASSLEWSWEQYF. The DNA of the CDR3 is TGCGCCAGCAGCTTGGAATGGTCCTGGGAGCAGTACTTC.